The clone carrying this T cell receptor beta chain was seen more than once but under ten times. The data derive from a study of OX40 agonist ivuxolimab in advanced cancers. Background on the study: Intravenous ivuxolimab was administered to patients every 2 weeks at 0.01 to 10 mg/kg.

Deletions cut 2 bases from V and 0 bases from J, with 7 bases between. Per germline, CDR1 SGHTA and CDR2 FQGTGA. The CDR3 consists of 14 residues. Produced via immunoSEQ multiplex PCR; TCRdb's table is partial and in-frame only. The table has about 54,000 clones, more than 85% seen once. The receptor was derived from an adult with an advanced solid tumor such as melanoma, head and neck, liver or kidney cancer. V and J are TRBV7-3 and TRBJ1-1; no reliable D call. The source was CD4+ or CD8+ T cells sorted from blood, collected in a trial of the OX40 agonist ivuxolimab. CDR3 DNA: TGTGCCAGCAGCTTAGGGGAAATGAACACTGAAGCTTTCTTT. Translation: CASSLGEMNTEAFF.